Described below is a single TCR beta chain sequence and its context. Its antigen is currently unknown. This entry is derived from a study of cytomegalovirus exposure and HLA in healthy donors. Samples came from healthy bone marrow donors. The CDR3 consists of 14 residues. Germline CDR1 MNHEY, CDR2 SMNVEV (reference sequence). The V gene lost 3 bases and the J gene lost 6 bases, with 12 bases spanning the gap. Vbeta (60) and Jbeta (13) primers were used in the PCR. Sequencing used immunoSEQ multiplex PCR; TCRdb keeps in-frame clones, though not all of them. Among some 150,000 clones listed, approximately 65% were seen once. Findings and limits, study-wide: Most subjects had HLA-A and HLA-B alleles reportedly predicted accurately by TCR beta sequences. Clonal expansion was found to be greater in HLA-associated TCR beta chains than in equally common others in a later analysis. Later work associated roughly 17,000 TCR beta sequences with HLA alleles at 0.05 false discovery rate.

The sequencing sample was made of PBMCs. V gene TRBV27 combines with J gene TRBJ1-5, with a weak D call TRBD1 (5 bases). This TCR was recovered from a man aged 35 to 55 in good health and CMV-seronegative. The CDR3 protein is CASSFFGGGQPQHF. Written as DNA, the CDR3 is TGTGCCAGCAGTTTTTTTGGGGGGGGTCAGCCCCAGCATTTT.